This is a list of T cell receptor beta chains from one sample in a study of shared clonotypes between healthy human individuals. Using immunoSEQ multiplex PCR, the repertoire was profiled, and TCRdb retains in-frame clones only, with some absent. The sample yields about 1.5 million clones, 95% to 99% seen once. Specimen: naive CD4+ T cells sorted from blood. Source of these receptors: a man under 40 in good health. Each CDR3 is given with its conserved first and last residue. D genes are given only for firm matches. Size is omitted from some rows. Given values are once, few, many or a class for expanded clones.

TRBV5-1	TRBJ1-1	.	.	TGCGCCAGCAGCTCCAAGACTGAAGCTTTCTTT	CASSSKTEAFF
TRBV5-1	TRBJ1-2	.	.	TGCGCCAGCAGCTTCGGGGGCGGCTACACCTTC	CASSFGGGYTF
TRBV10-3	TRBJ2-7	TRBD1	.	TGTGCCATCAGTGGAGGACAGGGGGCGGCCTACGAGCAGTACTTC	CAISGGQGAAYEQYF
TRBV10-3	TRBJ2-3	TRBD1	.	TGTGCCACCATAGACAGGGACCACACAGATACGCAGTATTTT	CATIDRDHTDTQYF
TRBV10-1	TRBJ1-1	.	.	TGCGCCAGCAGCAGGGGGAACACTGAAGCTTTCTTT	CASSRGNTEAFF
TRBV18	TRBJ2-3	TRBD2	.	TGTGCCAGCTCACCACCTAGAGCGGGAGGAACAGATACGCAGTATTTT	CASSPPRAGGTDTQYF
TRBV27	TRBJ1-5	TRBD1	.	TGTGCCAGCAGTGCCCGGACAGGCCGTAATCAGCCCCAGCATTTT	CASSARTGRNQPQHF
TRBV5-4	TRBJ2-3	.	.	TGTGCCAGCAGCTTGTTAGACAGTAGGACAGATACGCAGTATTTT	CASSLLDSRTDTQYF
TRBV4-1	TRBJ2-7	TRBD1	.	TGCGCCAGCAGCCATGTCCGGGACAGGGGAATCTACGAGCAGTACTTC	CASSHVRDRGIYEQYF
TRBV5-1	TRBJ2-7	TRBD2	once	TGCGCCAGCAGCTTGGCCAGTGGTAGCGGGGCCTACGAGCAGTACTTC	CASSLASGSGAYEQYF
TRBV7-2	TRBJ2-1	.	.	TGTGCCAGCAGCTTAGCGCTTGCTAGTTCCTACAATGAGCAGTTCTTC	CASSLALASSYNEQFF
TRBV4-1	TRBJ2-7	TRBD2	.	TGCGCCAGCAGCCAGATTAGCGGGAGGGCCTACGAGCAGTACTTC	CASSQISGRAYEQYF
TRBV4-3	TRBJ2-1	TRBD2	.	TGCGCCAGCAGCCAGGAGCGGGAGGCAACCTACAATGAGCAGTTCTTC	CASSQEREATYNEQFF
TRBV6-1	TRBJ2-1	TRBD2	.	TGTGCCAGCAGTGCAGCGGGAGGGAAGAACAATGAGCAGTTCTTC	CASSAAGGKNNEQFF
TRBV29-1	TRBJ1-2	.	.	TGCAGCGTCCATCTGGGGTATGGCTACACCTTC	CSVHLGYGYTF
TRBV10-3	TRBJ1-2	.	.	TGTGCCACGGTGGACAGCCTTACCTATGGCTACACCTTC	CATVDSLTYGYTF
TRBV9	TRBJ2-1	.	.	TGTGCCAGCAGCGTAGTCCCCCTTGGGCACGGGGTCTACAATGAGCAGTTCTTC	CASSVVPLGHGVYNEQFF
TRBV7-9	TRBJ1-1	.	.	TGTGCCAGCAGAACGGGACCGCTTAACACTGAAGCTTTCTTT	CASRTGPLNTEAFF
TRBV6-6	TRBJ1-2	.	.	TGTGCCAGCTCAGTTCGAAGAGACTATGGCTACACCTTC	CASSVRRDYGYTF
TRBV5-5	TRBJ1-1	.	.	TGTGCCAGCAGCTTGGAGGGGTCTAACACTGAAGCTTTCTTT	CASSLEGSNTEAFF
TRBV18	TRBJ1-2	.	.	TGTGCCAGCTCACCAGGAGCGAACTATGGCTACACCTTC	CASSPGANYGYTF
TRBV9	TRBJ2-1	TRBD1	.	TGTGCCAGCAGCGCCTCCGGAGAGACAGGGGCTATAGGTGAGCAGTTCTTC	CASSASGETGAIGEQFF
TRBV2	TRBJ1-5	.	.	TGTGCCAGCCGGCAGAGTTATAGCAATCAGCCCCAGCATTTT	CASRQSYSNQPQHF
TRBV6-5	TRBJ2-7	.	.	TGTGCCAGCAGTTACGATCGCCAGGTCTACGAGCAGTACTTC	CASSYDRQVYEQYF
TRBV12-5	TRBJ1-2	TRBD1	.	TGTGCTAGTGGTTTGCACAGGGGGCATCTGTTCCGGAGTGGCTACACCTTC	CASGLHRGHLFRSGYTF
TRBV30	TRBJ2-7	TRBD2	.	TGTGCCTGGAAGCGGGGGACTAGCGGCTCCTACGAGCAGTACTTC	CAWKRGTSGSYEQYF
TRBV9	TRBJ2-1	TRBD2	.	TGTGCCAGCGGCGCTCGACTAGCGGACAATGAGCAGTTCTTC	CASGARLADNEQFF
TRBV5-1	TRBJ2-7	.	.	TGCGCCAGCAGCTTGGTTCCAGGGTCGAACGAGCAGTACTTC	CASSLVPGSNEQYF
TRBV7-7	TRBJ2-2	.	once	TGTGCTAGCAGCTTAGGACAGAAGAACACCGGGGAGCTGTTTTTT	CASSLGQKNTGELFF
TRBV5-5	TRBJ2-7	.	.	TGTGCCAGCAGCTTGGCGCCCAAAACTCCCCTCGAGCAGTACTTC	CASSLAPKTPLEQYF
TRBV28	TRBJ1-5	.	.	TGTGCCAGCAGTTATAACAGGGATGCTCAGCCCCAGCATTTT	CASSYNRDAQPQHF
TRBV6-5	TRBJ2-3	.	.	TGTGCCAGCAAGGTCAGGTTAACAGATACGCAGTATTTT	CASKVRLTDTQYF
TRBV5-1	TRBJ2-3	TRBD1	once	TGCGCCAGCAAGGGGACAGACACAGATACGCAGTATTTT	CASKGTDTDTQYF
TRBV11-2	TRBJ2-7	TRBD2	.	TGTGCCAGCAGCTTAGATTCCCGGCCGGCTAGCGGGACTCCCTACGAGCAGTACTTC	CASSLDSRPASGTPYEQYF
TRBV5-1	TRBJ2-2	.	.	TGCGCCAGCAGCTTCAGGGGCCCCGTGCCCGGGGAGCTGTTTTTT	CASSFRGPVPGELFF
TRBV5-1	TRBJ1-5	.	.	TGCGCCAGCAGCTTGGAGGCCGGGTACAGCAATCAGCCCCAGCATTTT	CASSLEAGYSNQPQHF
TRBV6-1	TRBJ2-7	.	.	TGTGCCAGCAGTCAGGACTACGAGCAGTACTTC	CASSQDYEQYF
TRBV10-3	TRBJ2-1	TRBD2	once	TGTGCCATAGCGGGATCCGCCTACAATGAGCAGTTCTTC	CAIAGSAYNEQFF
TRBV5-4	TRBJ2-3	TRBD2	.	TGTGCCAGCAGCTTGGATCTAGCGGTGAGCACAGATACGCAGTATTTT	CASSLDLAVSTDTQYF
TRBV27	TRBJ1-5	TRBD1	once	TGTGCCAGCAGTTTATTCACAGGGGTCAATCAGCCCCAGCATTTT	CASSLFTGVNQPQHF
TRBV18	TRBJ1-1	.	.	TGTGCCAGCTCGAACGATCGACTATCTGAAGCTTTCTTT	CASSNDRLSEAFF
TRBV6-5	TRBJ2-7	TRBD1	.	TGTGCCAGCAGTTACTCGAACAGGGGGTACGAGCAGTACTTC	CASSYSNRGYEQYF
TRBV4-3	TRBJ2-5	.	once	TGCGCCAGCAGCCAAGATGTGGGACGAAGGGAGACCCAGTACTTC	CASSQDVGRRETQYF
TRBV9	TRBJ2-5	TRBD1	.	TGTGCCAGCAGCGTAGGCGGGACAGGGGTCCAAGAGACCCAGTACTTC	CASSVGGTGVQETQYF
TRBV5-5	TRBJ2-5	TRBD1	.	TGTGCCAGCAGCCAAGGAGACAGGGGACGAGAGACCCAGTACTTC	CASSQGDRGRETQYF
TRBV19	TRBJ2-7	.	.	TGTGCCAGTAGTATCTCAGTCGGGGTGTTCTACGAGCAGTACTTC	CASSISVGVFYEQYF
TRBV5-5	TRBJ1-1	.	.	TGTGCCAGCAGCCTACGACAGGACCGATTTGAAGCTTTCTTT	CASSLRQDRFEAFF
TRBV10-2	TRBJ1-1	.	.	TGCGCCAGCAGTGAGAGTGGTTGGGGCGCTGGAGCTTTCTTT	CASSESGWGAGAFF
TRBV14	TRBJ2-7	.	.	TGTGCCAGCAGCCTCGGCGGATTAGCGGAGCAGTACTTC	CASSLGGLAEQYF